A selection of T cell receptor beta chains follows, all from one sample in a study of blood T cell repertoires in COVID-19. Libraries were prepared by immunoSEQ multiplex PCR; TCRdb keeps only in-frame clonotypes and omits some of them. The top ten clones hold approximately 14% of a sample with 40,000 or so clones, about 89% of them seen once. Sequencing was carried out using peripheral blood. These receptors were obtained from a woman aged 25 to 39 in a cohort sampled during active COVID-19. Each CDR3 is given with its conserved first and last residue. Each record gives: J gene, V gene, clone size, D gene, CDR3 DNA, CDR3 protein. D genes are given only for firm matches. Clone size, where shown, is once, few, many, or a class for clones that have expanded.

J: TRBJ2-7
V: TRBV10-3
size: NA
D: NA
DNA: TGTGCCATCAGTGATCTAGGCCGGAACTACGAGCAGTACTTC
CDR3: CAISDLGRNYEQYF

J: TRBJ2-3
V: TRBV10-3
size: NA
D: TRBD2
DNA: TGTGCCATCAGCCCAAACCCTAGCGGGAGCACAGATACGCAGTATTTT
CDR3: CAISPNPSGSTDTQYF

J: TRBJ2-7
V: TRBV4-3
size: NA
D: TRBD2
DNA: TGCGCCAGCAGCCCCTCCGGGACTAGCGGATACGAGCAGTACTTC
CDR3: CASSPSGTSGYEQYF

J: TRBJ2-7
V: TRBV28
size: NA
D: NA
DNA: TGTGCCAGCAGTTTAGGCCTTTACGAGCAGTACTTC
CDR3: CASSLGLYEQYF

J: TRBJ1-2
V: TRBV6-6
size: NA
D: NA
DNA: TGTGCCAGCCAACTAGCTGCAGGAGGCTATGGCTACACCTTC
CDR3: CASQLAAGGYGYTF

J: TRBJ2-1
V: TRBV7-2
size: once
D: TRBD2
DNA: TGTGCCAGCAGCCCAGGACTAGCGCGCAATGAGCAGTTCTTC
CDR3: CASSPGLARNEQFF

J: TRBJ2-6
V: TRBV9
size: NA
D: TRBD1
DNA: TGTGCCAGCAGCGCGCGACAGGGGGTCGGGGCCAACGTCCTGACTTTC
CDR3: CASSARQGVGANVLTF

J: TRBJ1-1
V: TRBV27
size: NA
D: NA
DNA: TGTGCCAGCACCGGGACATTGAACACTGAAGCTTTCTTT
CDR3: CASTGTLNTEAFF

J: TRBJ2-7
V: TRBV11-3
size: few
D: TRBD1
DNA: TGTGCCAGCAGCTCCCGACAGGGGGCGATTTGGGAGCAGTACTTC
CDR3: CASSSRQGAIWEQYF

J: TRBJ1-2
V: TRBV6-2/TRBV6-3
size: once
D: TRBD1
DNA: TGTGCCAGCAGTTACCGACAGGGAGGCTATGGCTACACCTTC
CDR3: CASSYRQGGYGYTF

J: TRBJ2-5
V: TRBV2
size: NA
D: TRBD2
DNA: TGTGCCAGCAGTGAACAAGAGTCTAGCGGGCTTTGGGGCGGAGAGACCCAGTACTTC
CDR3: CASSEQESSGLWGGETQYF

J: TRBJ2-7
V: TRBV3-1/TRBV3-2
size: NA
D: TRBD2
DNA: TGTGCCAGCAGCCAAGTCCTAGCGGGGTCCTACGAGCAGTACTTC
CDR3: CASSQVLAGSYEQYF